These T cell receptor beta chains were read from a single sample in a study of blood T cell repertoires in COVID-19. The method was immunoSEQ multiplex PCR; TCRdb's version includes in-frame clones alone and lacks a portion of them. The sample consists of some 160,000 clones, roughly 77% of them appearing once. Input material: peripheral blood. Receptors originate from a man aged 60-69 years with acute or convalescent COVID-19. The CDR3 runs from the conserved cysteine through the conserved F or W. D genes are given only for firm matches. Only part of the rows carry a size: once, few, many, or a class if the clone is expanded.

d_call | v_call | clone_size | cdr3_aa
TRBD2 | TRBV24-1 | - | CATPTPSGSYEQYF
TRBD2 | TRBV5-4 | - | CASSPGLAGPQETQYF
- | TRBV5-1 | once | CASSPEGWNTEAFF
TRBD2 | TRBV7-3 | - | CASSWQAGGINEQFF
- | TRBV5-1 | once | CASSPGRGSDIQYF
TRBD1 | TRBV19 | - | CASSRYLATGQGRVNTEAFF
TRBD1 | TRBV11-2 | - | CASSLYRGQETQYF
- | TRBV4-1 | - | CASSQDLSMNTEAFF
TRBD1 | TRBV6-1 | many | CASSALPGQGTTYEQYF
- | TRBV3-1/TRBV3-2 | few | CASSQDPYFSRTDTQYF
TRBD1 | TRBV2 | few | CASSERDSYGYTF
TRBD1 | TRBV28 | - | CASSPPGGLSGNTIYF
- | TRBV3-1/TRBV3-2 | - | CASSPTNGAYEQYF
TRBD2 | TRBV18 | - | CASSPTSGSASQYF
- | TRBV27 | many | CASSLSLFSPLGGYTF
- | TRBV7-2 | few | CASSRPITGVRDTEAFF
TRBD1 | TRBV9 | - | CASRWLDRGNTEAFF
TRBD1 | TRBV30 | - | CAWSIGQGVFEQYF
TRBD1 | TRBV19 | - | CASSIDRGAGEQYF
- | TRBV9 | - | CASSKRGGPGNEQFF
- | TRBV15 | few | CATGGVNTEAFF